Shown below are 7 T cell receptor beta chains from a single sample sequenced in a study of cytomegalovirus exposure and HLA in healthy donors (dated by TCRdb to 2017 to 2019). The library relied on the immunoSEQ multiplex PCR assay. For the multiplex PCR, a mixture combining 60 forward primers for TCR Vbeta segments and 13 reverse primers for TCR Jbeta segments was used. Not all clones reach the TCRdb copy of this immuneACCESS table, which keeps in-frame sequences only. Checked studies attribute under half of the gap to unresolved V genes and leave the rest unexplained. The sample data list about 84,000 clones, and 78% of these were observed just once. Roughly 2.5% of the sample is held by the ten biggest clonotypes. The sample was PBMCs. These receptors came from a male donor in good health and CMV-seropositive.

The rearrangement joins TRBV13 to TRBJ2-7; D is ambiguous. Germline V lookup: CDR1 PRHDT, CDR2 FYEKMQ (reference sequence). The CDR3 has 13 residues. Trimming took 4 bases from V and 3 from J, leaving 10 bases between them. The DNA of the CDR3 is TGTGCCAGCAGCTCGAAACTCGGCTACGAGCAGTACTTC. It codes for CASSSKLGYEQYF.

The chain joins TRBV30 to TRBJ1-5; TRBD1 matches at 11 bases. CDR3 length equals 18 residues. V gave up 4 bases and J gave up 0 bases; unmatched junction bases: 11. Germline lookup yields CDR1 GTSNPN and CDR2 SVGIG (reference sequence). The CDR3 nucleotides are TGTGCCTGGATAGCCCGAGGACAGGGGGCTAGTAGCAATCAGCCCCAGCATTTT. This encodes CAWIARGQGASSNQPQHF. Complete variable domain (other parts from reference TRBV30 and TRBJ1-5): SQTIHQWPATLVQPVGSPLSLECTVEGTSNPNLYWYRQAAGRGLQLLFYSVGIGQISSEVPQNLSASRPQDRQFILSSKKLLLSDSGFYLCAWIARGQGASSNQPQHFGDGTRLSIL.

The chain carries TRBV5-4 and TRBJ2-7; possibly TRBD1 for D (6 bases). V was cut by 5 bases and J by 4 bases, with 25 bases left in between. The CDR3 covers 17 residues. The germline gives CDR1 SGHNT, CDR2 YYREEE (reference sequence). The CDR3 loop reads CASRTAGRQGTRYEQYF. CDR3 sequence (DNA): TGTGCCAGCAGAACGGCGGGTAGGCAGGGGACGAGATACGAGCAGTACTTC.

The chain links TRBV7-2 to TRBJ2-7; 12 positions match TRBD2. The V and J ends lost 2 bases and 6 bases, in that order; junction bases with no gene match: 8. The germline gives CDR1 SGHTA, CDR2 FQGNSA. There are 16 residues in the CDR3. As DNA, the CDR3 is TGTGCCAGCAGCTTATCCCTAGCGGGAGGGCCCTCCGAGCAGTACTTC. This translates into CASSLSLAGGPSEQYF.

The chain uses TRBV19 and TRBJ2-1; tentatively, D is TRBD2 (5 bases). The ends were cut back, 6 bases at V and 4 bases at J, with 16 bases in the middle. CDR3 size: 15 residues. CDR1 is LNHDA, CDR2 SQIVND, per germline (reference sequence). As DNA, the CDR3 is TGTGCCAGTAGGGCGTATCGGGATTTTTACAATGAGCAGTTCTTC. This encodes CASRAYRDFYNEQFF.

The chain is built from TRBV4-2 and TRBJ2-5, with 9 bases lining up with TRBD2. V was clipped by 2 bases and J by 1 base; unmatched bases: 5. Germline CDR1 and CDR2: LGHNA and YNFKEQ. The CDR3 sequence is 16 residues long. CDR3 residues: CASSQLAGVPQETQYF. The CDR3 DNA sequence: TGTGCCAGCAGCCAATTAGCGGGAGTGCCCCAAGAGACCCAGTACTTC.

The table lists this clone with a few counts. This chain connects TRBV9 to TRBJ2-6; D may be TRBD2 (6 bases). The CDR3 runs 17 residues. The V and J ends lost 1 base and 3 bases respectively, with 14 bases between them. Looked up from germline, CDR1 is SGDLS and CDR2 is YYNGEE. The CDR3 nucleotides are TGTGCCAGCAGCGTATCGGGGGTCGTTAGTGGGGCCAACGTCCTGACTTTC. As protein: CASSVSGVVSGANVLTF.